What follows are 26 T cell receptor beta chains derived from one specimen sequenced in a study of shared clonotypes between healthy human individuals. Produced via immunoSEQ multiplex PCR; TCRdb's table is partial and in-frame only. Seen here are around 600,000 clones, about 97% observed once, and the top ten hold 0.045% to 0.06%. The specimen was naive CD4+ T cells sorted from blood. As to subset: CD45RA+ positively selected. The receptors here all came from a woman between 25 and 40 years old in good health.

CDR3 DNA: TGTGCCAGCAGTTACAACAAGCTTCAAGAGACCCAGTACTTC. This encodes CASSYNKLQETQYF. The chain employs TRBV6-5 and TRBJ2-5; D call uncertain. The CDR3 totals 14 residues. Germline-derived CDR1 and CDR2 are MNHEY and SVGAGI. The V end lost 2 bases, the J end lost 2 bases, and 9 bases lay between the germline ends.

CDR3 bases: TGCGCCAGCAGCTTGGGGACAGGGCAAGCCAAAAACATTCAGTACTTC. Its protein is CASSLGTGQAKNIQYF. J is TRBJ2-4 and V is TRBV5-1; 8 bases align to TRBD1. Per germline, CDR1 SGHRS and CDR2 YFSETQ. CDR3 size: 16 residues. V was pared by 0 bases and J by 0 bases, with 2 bases of the junction left unmatched. Full variable domain (missing parts from reference TRBV5-1 and TRBJ2-4): KAGVTQTPRYLIKTRGQQVTLSCSPISGHRSVSWYQQTPGQGLQFLFEYFSETQRNKGNFPGRFSGRQFSNSRSEMNVSTLELGDSALYLCASSLGTGQAKNIQYFGAGTRLSVL.

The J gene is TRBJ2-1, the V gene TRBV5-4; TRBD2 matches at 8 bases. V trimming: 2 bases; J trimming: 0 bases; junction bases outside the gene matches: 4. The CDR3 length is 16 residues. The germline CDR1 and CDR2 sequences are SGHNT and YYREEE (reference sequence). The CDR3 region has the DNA TGTGCCAGCAGCTTTGCGGGAGGCAGCTCCTACAATGAGCAGTTCTTC. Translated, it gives CASSFAGGSSYNEQFF.

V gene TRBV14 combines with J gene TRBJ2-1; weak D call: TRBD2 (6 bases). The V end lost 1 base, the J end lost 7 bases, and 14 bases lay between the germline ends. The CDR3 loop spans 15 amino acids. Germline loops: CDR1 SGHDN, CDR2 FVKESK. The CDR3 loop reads CASSQVPTRENEQFF. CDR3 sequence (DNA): TGTGCCAGCAGCCAAGTTCCTACACGGGAGAATGAGCAGTTCTTC.

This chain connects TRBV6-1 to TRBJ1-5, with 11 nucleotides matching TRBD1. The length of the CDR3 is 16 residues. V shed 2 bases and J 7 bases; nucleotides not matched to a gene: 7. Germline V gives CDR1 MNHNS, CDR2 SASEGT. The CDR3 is CASSEMVDRGQQPQHF. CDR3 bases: TGTGCCAGCAGTGAAATGGTGGACAGGGGGCAACAGCCCCAGCATTTT.

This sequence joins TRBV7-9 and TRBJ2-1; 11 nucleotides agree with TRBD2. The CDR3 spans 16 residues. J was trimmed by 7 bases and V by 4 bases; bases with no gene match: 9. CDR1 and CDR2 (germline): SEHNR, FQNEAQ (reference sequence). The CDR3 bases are TGTGCCAGCAGCTATTGGGGGACTAGCGGCCCTAATGAGCAGTTCTTC. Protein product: CASSYWGTSGPNEQFF.

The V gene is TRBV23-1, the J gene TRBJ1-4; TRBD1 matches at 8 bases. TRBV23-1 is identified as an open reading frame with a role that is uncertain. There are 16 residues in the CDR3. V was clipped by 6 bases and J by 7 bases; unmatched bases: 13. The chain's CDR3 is CASRYYHSGGGEKLFF. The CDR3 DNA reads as TGCGCCAGCAGATACTACCACTCAGGGGGCGGTGAAAAACTGTTTTTT.

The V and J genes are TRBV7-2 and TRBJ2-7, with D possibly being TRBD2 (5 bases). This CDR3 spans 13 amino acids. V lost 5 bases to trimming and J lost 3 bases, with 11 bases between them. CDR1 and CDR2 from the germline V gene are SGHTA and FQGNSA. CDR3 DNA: TGTGCCAGCAGCCCCCGACTACTCTACGAGCAGTACTTC. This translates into CASSPRLLYEQYF.

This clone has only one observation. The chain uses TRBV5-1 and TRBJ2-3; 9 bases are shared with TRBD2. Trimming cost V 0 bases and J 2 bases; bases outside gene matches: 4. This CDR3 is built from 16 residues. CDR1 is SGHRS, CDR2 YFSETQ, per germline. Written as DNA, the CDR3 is TGCGCCAGCAGCTTGGCAAGGACTAGCGACACAGATACGCAGTATTTT. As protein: CASSLARTSDTDTQYF.

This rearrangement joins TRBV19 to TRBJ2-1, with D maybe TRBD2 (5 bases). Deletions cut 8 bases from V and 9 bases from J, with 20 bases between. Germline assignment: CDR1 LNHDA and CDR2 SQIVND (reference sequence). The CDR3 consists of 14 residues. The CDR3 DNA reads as TGTGCCAGTGCCTCTGACCGGGATCGGAGTGAGCAGTTCTTC. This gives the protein CASASDRDRSEQFF.

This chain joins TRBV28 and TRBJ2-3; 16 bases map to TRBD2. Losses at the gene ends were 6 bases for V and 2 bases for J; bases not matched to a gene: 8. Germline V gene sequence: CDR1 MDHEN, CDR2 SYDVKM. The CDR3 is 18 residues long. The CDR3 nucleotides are TGTGCCAGCAGGGGGACTAGCGGGAGGGGACCAACCACAGATACGCAGTATTTT. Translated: CASRGTSGRGPTTDTQYF.

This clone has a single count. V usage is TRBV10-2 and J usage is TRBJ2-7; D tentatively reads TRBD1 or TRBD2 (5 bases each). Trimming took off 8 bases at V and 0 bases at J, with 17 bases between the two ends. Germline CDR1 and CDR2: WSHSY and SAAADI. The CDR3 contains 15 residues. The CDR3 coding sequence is TGCGCCAGCGTTGGGACCTTAAACAACTCCTACGAGCAGTACTTC. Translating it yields CASVGTLNNSYEQYF.

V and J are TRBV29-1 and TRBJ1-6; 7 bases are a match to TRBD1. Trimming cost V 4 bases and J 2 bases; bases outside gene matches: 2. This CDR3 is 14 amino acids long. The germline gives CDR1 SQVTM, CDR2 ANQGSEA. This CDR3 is CSVGTGTYNSPLHF. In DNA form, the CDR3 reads TGCAGCGTTGGGACAGGCACCTATAATTCACCCCTCCACTTT.

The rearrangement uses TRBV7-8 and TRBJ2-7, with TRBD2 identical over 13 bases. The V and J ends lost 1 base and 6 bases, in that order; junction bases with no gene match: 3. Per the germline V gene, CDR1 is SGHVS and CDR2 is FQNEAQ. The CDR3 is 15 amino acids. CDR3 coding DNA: TGTGCCAGCAGCTTAGGGACTAGCGGGAGAACCGAGCAGTACTTC. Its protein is CASSLGTSGRTEQYF.

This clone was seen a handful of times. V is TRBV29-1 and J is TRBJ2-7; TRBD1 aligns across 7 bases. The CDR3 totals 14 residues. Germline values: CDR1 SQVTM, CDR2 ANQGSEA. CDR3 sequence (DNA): TGCAACACAAACGACCGGGACAGCACCTACGAGCAGTACTTC. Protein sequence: CNTNDRDSTYEQYF.

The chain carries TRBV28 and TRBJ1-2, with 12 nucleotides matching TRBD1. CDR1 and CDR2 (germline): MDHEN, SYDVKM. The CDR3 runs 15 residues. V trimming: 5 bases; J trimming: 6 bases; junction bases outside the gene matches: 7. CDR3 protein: CASSLPGTGGHGYTF. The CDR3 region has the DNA TGTGCCAGCAGTCTTCCCGGGACAGGGGGCCATGGCTACACCTTC.

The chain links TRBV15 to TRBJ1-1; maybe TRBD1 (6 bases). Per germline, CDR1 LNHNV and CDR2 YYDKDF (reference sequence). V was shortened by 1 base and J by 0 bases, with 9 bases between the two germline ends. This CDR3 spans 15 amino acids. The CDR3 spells CATSRGGALNTEAFF. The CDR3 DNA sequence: TGTGCCACCAGCAGAGGGGGGGCTTTGAACACTGAAGCTTTCTTT.

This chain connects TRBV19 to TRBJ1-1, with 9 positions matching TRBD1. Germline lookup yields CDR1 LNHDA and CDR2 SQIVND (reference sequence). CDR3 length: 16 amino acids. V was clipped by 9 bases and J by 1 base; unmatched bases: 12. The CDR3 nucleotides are TGTGCCAGCCACCTCGGGACAGGGCTTTGGAACACTGAAGCTTTCTTT. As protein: CASHLGTGLWNTEAFF.

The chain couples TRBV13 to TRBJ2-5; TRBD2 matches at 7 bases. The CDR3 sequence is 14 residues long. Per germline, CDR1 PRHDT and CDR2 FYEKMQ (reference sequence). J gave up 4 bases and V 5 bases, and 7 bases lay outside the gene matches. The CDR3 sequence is CASSPGGRLETQYF. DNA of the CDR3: TGTGCCAGCAGCCCCGGCGGGAGACTAGAGACCCAGTACTTC.

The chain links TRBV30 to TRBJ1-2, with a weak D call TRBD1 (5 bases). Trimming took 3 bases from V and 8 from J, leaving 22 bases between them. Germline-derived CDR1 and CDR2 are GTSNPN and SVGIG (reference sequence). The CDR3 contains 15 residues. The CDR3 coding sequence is TGTGCCTGGAGCGGGGGTGTGGCAGATGGTAAAGGCTACACCTTC. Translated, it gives CAWSGGVADGKGYTF.

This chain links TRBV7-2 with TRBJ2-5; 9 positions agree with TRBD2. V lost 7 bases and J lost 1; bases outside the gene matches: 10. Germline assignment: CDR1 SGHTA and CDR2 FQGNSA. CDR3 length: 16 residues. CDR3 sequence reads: CASKDSGLASQETQYF. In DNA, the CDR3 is TGTGCCAGCAAGGACTCCGGACTAGCGTCCCAAGAGACCCAGTACTTC.

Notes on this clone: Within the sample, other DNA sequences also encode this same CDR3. CDR3 nucleotides: TGTGCCAGCAGCTTAAATGGACGCTCCTACAATGAGCAGTTCTTC. Protein sequence: CASSLNGRSYNEQFF. The chain recombines TRBV7-3 with TRBJ2-1, with D unresolved. CDR1 and CDR2 from the germline V gene are SGHTA and FQGTGA. The CDR3 totals 15 residues. V lost 1 base, J lost 0 bases, and 7 bases lay in between.

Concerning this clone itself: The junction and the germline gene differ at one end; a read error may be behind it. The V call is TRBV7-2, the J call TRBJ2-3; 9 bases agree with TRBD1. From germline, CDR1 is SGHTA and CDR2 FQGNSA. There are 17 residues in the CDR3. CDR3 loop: CASSLGSGTGLGNTQYF. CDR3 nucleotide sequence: TGTGCCAGCAGTTTAGGTTCCGGGACAGGGTTAGGGAATACGCAGTATTTT.

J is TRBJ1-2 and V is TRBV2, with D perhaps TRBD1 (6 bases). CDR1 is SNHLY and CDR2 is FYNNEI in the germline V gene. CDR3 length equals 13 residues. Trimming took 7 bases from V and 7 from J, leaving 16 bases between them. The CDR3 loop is CASIQTGTGGYTF. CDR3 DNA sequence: TGTGCCAGCATTCAGACAGGCACGGGTGGCTACACCTTC.

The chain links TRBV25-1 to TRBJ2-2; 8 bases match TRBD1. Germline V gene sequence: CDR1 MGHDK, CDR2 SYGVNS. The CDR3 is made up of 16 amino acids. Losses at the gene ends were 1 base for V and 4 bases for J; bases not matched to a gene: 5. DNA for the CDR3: TGTGCCAGCAGTGAATCGGGACAGGATAGCACCGGGGAGCTGTTTTTT. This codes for CASSESGQDSTGELFF.

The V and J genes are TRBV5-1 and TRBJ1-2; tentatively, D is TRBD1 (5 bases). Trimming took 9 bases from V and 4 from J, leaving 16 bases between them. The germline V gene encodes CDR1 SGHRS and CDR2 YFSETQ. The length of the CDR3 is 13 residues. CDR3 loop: CATRQGPFYGYTF. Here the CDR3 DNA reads TGCGCCACTAGGCAGGGCCCCTTCTATGGCTACACCTTC.